This is a list of T cell receptor beta chains from one sample in a study of graft-versus-host responses after intestinal transplantation. TCRdb's copy holds only in-frame clones and misses some; the assay was immunoSEQ multiplex PCR. The sample records roughly 69,000 clones, over 85% being singletons. The source material was bone marrow, sampled approximately 100 weeks after intestinal transplantation. Receptors were obtained from a human patient who received an intestinal transplant, so some T cells may come from the graft donor. Both conserved end residues are part of each CDR3. The order of the fields is J gene, D gene, V gene, clone size, CDR3 protein, CDR3 DNA. The D gene is left open where the match is weak. Clone sizes are given selectively: once, few, many, or a class where the clone is expanded.

j_call: TRBJ1-6; d_call: TRBD1; v_call: TRBV10-2; clone_size: NA; cdr3_aa: CATTGAHGSPLHF; cdr3_nt: TGCGCCACCACAGGGGCTCATGGGTCACCCCTCCACTTT
j_call: TRBJ1-2; d_call: NA; v_call: TRBV6-5; clone_size: NA; cdr3_aa: CASSQKASTYGYTF; cdr3_nt: TGTGCCAGCAGCCAGAAAGCGTCCACCTATGGCTACACCTTC
j_call: TRBJ2-7; d_call: TRBD2; v_call: TRBV11-2; clone_size: NA; cdr3_aa: CASSLDHVAGSSYEQYF; cdr3_nt: TGTGCCAGCAGCTTAGATCATGTAGCGGGTAGCTCCTACGAGCAGTACTTC
j_call: TRBJ2-3; d_call: NA; v_call: TRBV10-2; clone_size: few; cdr3_aa: CASTGPSTDTQYF; cdr3_nt: TGCGCCAGCACGGGTCCTAGCACAGATACGCAGTATTTT
j_call: TRBJ2-7; d_call: TRBD1; v_call: TRBV5-4; clone_size: NA; cdr3_aa: CASRPDRAYEQYF; cdr3_nt: TGTGCCAGCAGACCGGACAGGGCCTACGAGCAGTACTTC
j_call: TRBJ1-2; d_call: NA; v_call: TRBV7-2; clone_size: once; cdr3_aa: CASSLARTENYGYTF; cdr3_nt: TGTGCCAGCAGCTTAGCGAGGACGGAGAACTATGGCTACACCTTC
j_call: TRBJ2-4; d_call: NA; v_call: TRBV5-4; clone_size: NA; cdr3_aa: CASSSYRGKINIQYF; cdr3_nt: TGTGCCAGCAGCTCTTACCGGGGCAAGATAAACATTCAGTACTTC
j_call: TRBJ2-4; d_call: NA; v_call: TRBV28; clone_size: few; cdr3_aa: CASSLTSLAKNIQYF; cdr3_nt: TGTGCCAGCAGTTTGACTAGTTTAGCCAAAAACATTCAGTACTTC
j_call: TRBJ1-1; d_call: NA; v_call: TRBV7-9; clone_size: NA; cdr3_aa: CASSFRGLDTEAFF; cdr3_nt: TGTGCCAGCAGCTTCCGGGGTTTGGACACTGAAGCTTTCTTT
j_call: TRBJ1-1; d_call: NA; v_call: TRBV19; clone_size: NA; cdr3_aa: CATGGRDDTEAFF; cdr3_nt: TGTGCCACCGGAGGGCGGGACGACACTGAAGCTTTCTTT
j_call: TRBJ2-1; d_call: TRBD2; v_call: TRBV30; clone_size: NA; cdr3_aa: CAWRGAGTRGEQFF; cdr3_nt: TGTGCCTGGCGGGGAGCCGGGACTAGGGGTGAGCAGTTCTTC
j_call: TRBJ1-1; d_call: NA; v_call: TRBV9; clone_size: NA; cdr3_aa: CASSAEANTEAFF; cdr3_nt: TGTGCCAGCAGCGCCGAGGCGAACACTGAAGCTTTCTTT
j_call: TRBJ2-7; d_call: TRBD1; v_call: TRBV5-4; clone_size: NA; cdr3_aa: CASSWDRGEYEQYF; cdr3_nt: TGTGCCAGCAGCTGGGACAGGGGGGAATACGAGCAGTACTTC
j_call: TRBJ1-3; d_call: NA; v_call: TRBV9; clone_size: NA; cdr3_aa: CASSVGSSGNTIYF; cdr3_nt: TGTGCCAGCAGCGTAGGTAGCTCTGGAAACACCATATATTTT
j_call: TRBJ2-7; d_call: TRBD2; v_call: TRBV5-6; clone_size: NA; cdr3_aa: CASSSTGLAGVEQYF; cdr3_nt: TGTGCCAGCAGCTCGACGGGACTAGCGGGAGTCGAGCAGTACTTC
j_call: TRBJ2-7; d_call: NA; v_call: TRBV7-3; clone_size: NA; cdr3_aa: CASSLSTGHLYEQYF; cdr3_nt: TGTGCCAGCAGCCTTTCGACAGGACACCTTTACGAGCAGTACTTC
j_call: TRBJ2-2; d_call: TRBD2; v_call: TRBV5-1; clone_size: once; cdr3_aa: CASSLTSGLPNTGELFF; cdr3_nt: TGCGCCAGCAGCTTGACTAGCGGGTTACCAAACACCGGGGAGCTGTTTTTT
j_call: TRBJ1-6; d_call: NA; v_call: TRBV7-9; clone_size: once; cdr3_aa: CASSLEGGRAYNSPLHF; cdr3_nt: TGTGCCAGCAGCTTGGAAGGGGGTCGCGCCTATAATTCACCCCTCCACTTT
j_call: TRBJ2-5; d_call: TRBD1; v_call: TRBV6-5; clone_size: NA; cdr3_aa: CASSYRDRDGMGQYF; cdr3_nt: TGTGCCAGCAGTTACCGGGACAGGGATGGAATGGGTCAGTACTTC
j_call: TRBJ1-2; d_call: NA; v_call: TRBV29-1; clone_size: NA; cdr3_aa: CSVPGASYGYTF; cdr3_nt: TGCAGCGTTCCGGGCGCGAGCTATGGCTACACCTTC
j_call: TRBJ2-7; d_call: NA; v_call: TRBV9; clone_size: NA; cdr3_aa: CASSVDRDEITYEQYF; cdr3_nt: TGTGCCAGCAGCGTAGATCGGGACGAGATCACCTACGAGCAGTACTTC
j_call: TRBJ2-5; d_call: NA; v_call: TRBV7-9; clone_size: few; cdr3_aa: CASSSRETQYF; cdr3_nt: TGTGCCAGCAGCTCCCGGGAGACCCAGTACTTC
j_call: TRBJ2-1; d_call: TRBD2; v_call: TRBV6-1; clone_size: NA; cdr3_aa: CASSKRLANNEQFF; cdr3_nt: TGTGCCAGCAGTAAAAGACTAGCGAACAATGAGCAGTTCTTC
j_call: TRBJ2-2; d_call: TRBD1; v_call: TRBV9; clone_size: once; cdr3_aa: CASSGKPGTGRTGELFF; cdr3_nt: TGTGCCAGCAGTGGAAAGCCCGGGACAGGGCGCACCGGGGAGCTGTTTTTT
j_call: TRBJ2-3; d_call: NA; v_call: TRBV19; clone_size: NA; cdr3_aa: CASSPRQGPSTDTQYF; cdr3_nt: TGTGCCAGTAGCCCGCGTCAGGGACCGAGCACAGATACGCAGTATTTT
j_call: TRBJ1-2; d_call: TRBD1; v_call: TRBV9; clone_size: NA; cdr3_aa: CASNDLLNRRDRLDYGYTF; cdr3_nt: TGTGCCAGCAACGATCTATTGAACCGAAGGGACAGGCTGGACTATGGCTACACCTTC
j_call: TRBJ1-5; d_call: NA; v_call: TRBV5-4; clone_size: NA; cdr3_aa: CASSQEGRSNQPQHF; cdr3_nt: TGTGCCAGCAGCCAGGAGGGGCGTAGCAATCAGCCCCAGCATTTT
j_call: TRBJ2-3; d_call: NA; v_call: TRBV7-9; clone_size: NA; cdr3_aa: CASSSRSGDTQYF; cdr3_nt: TGTGCCAGCAGCTCCCGTTCGGGAGATACGCAGTATTTT
j_call: TRBJ2-7; d_call: NA; v_call: TRBV19; clone_size: NA; cdr3_aa: CASSIRENTVDEQYF; cdr3_nt: TGTGCCAGTAGTATCAGGGAGAACACAGTCGACGAGCAGTACTTC
j_call: TRBJ1-6; d_call: NA; v_call: TRBV9; clone_size: NA; cdr3_aa: CASSVDGADNSPLHF; cdr3_nt: TGTGCCAGCAGCGTAGATGGGGCGGATAATTCACCCCTCCACTTT